The present entry profiles one T cell receptor beta chain with its context. Its antigen is unknown. This specimen belongs to a study of prognosis after radiotherapy for stage I lung cancer. Study-wide results and limits: Unique TCR clone counts went down once patients had stereotactic body radiation therapy, median roughly 10,000 versus 7,000. Tumor specificity was not determined for the expanded TCR clones.

Multiplex PCR, run in two rounds, amplified TCR beta CDR3 from genomic DNA. During first-round PCR, primers specific to each TRBV and TRBJ gene were used. Primers of the universal type were employed in the second round of PCR. TCRdb processed the multiplex PCR reads anew with MiXCR; each CDR3 protein has one entry. The data contain roughly 30,000 distinct CDR3 sequences, 40% to 60% of them singletons. The ends were cut back, 3 bases at V and 1 base at J, with 9 bases in the middle. The CDR3 extends over 14 amino acids. The germline V gene encodes CDR1 SGHVS and CDR2 FQNEAQ. At both of two time points, 4.5 to 6.5 milliliters of peripheral blood were drawn.

This TCR derives from a donor aged 50 or older with non-small cell lung cancer. The sequences come from PBMCs, collected before or after stereotactic body radiation therapy (not recorded which). This chain links TRBV7-8 with TRBJ1-2, with D possibly TRBD1 on 5 matching bases. In DNA form, the CDR3 reads TGTGCCAGCAGCTTTGGGGGGGATAACTATGGCTACACCTTC. It encodes CASSFGGDNYGYTF.